What follows describes a single TCR beta chain. Its cognate antigen is unknown. This sample was included in a study of OX40 agonist ivuxolimab in advanced cancers. The trim removed 6 bases at V and 1 base at J, leaving 6 bases unmatched. This CDR3 is 15 amino acids long. Germline V CDR1 and CDR2: MDHEN, SYDVKM. Broader study findings: On average, CD8+ T cells showed a greater number of expanded clones than CD4+.

Method: immunoSEQ multiplex PCR; TCRdb's copy keeps in-frame clones and lacks some. The sample yields 84,000 or so clones, over 65% seen once. J is TRBJ1-1 and V is TRBV28; 9 bases agree with TRBD1. The starting material was CD4+ or CD8+ T cells sorted from blood, obtained in a trial of the OX40 agonist ivuxolimab. The sequence derives from an adult with an advanced solid tumor such as melanoma, head and neck, liver or kidney cancer. CDR3 in amino acids: CASSAGTGRNTEAFF. As DNA, the CDR3 is TGTGCCAGCAGCGCCGGGACAGGGCGGAACACTGAAGCTTTCTTT.